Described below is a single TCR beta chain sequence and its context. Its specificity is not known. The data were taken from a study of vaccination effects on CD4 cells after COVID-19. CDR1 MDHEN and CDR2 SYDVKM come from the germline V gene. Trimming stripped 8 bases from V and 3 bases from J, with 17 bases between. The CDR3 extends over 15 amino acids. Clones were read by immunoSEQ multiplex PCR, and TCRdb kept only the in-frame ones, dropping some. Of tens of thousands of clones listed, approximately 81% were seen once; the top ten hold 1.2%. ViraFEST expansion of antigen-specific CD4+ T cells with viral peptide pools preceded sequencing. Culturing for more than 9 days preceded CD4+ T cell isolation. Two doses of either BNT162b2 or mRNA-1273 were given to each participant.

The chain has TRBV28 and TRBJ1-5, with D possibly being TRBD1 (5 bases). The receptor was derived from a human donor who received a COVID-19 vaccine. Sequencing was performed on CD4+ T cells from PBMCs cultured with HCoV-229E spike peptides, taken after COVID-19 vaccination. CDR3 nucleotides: TGTGCCAGCGTTGGGGCCGACCTGCCCAATCAGCCCCAGCATTTT. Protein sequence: CASVGADLPNQPQHF.